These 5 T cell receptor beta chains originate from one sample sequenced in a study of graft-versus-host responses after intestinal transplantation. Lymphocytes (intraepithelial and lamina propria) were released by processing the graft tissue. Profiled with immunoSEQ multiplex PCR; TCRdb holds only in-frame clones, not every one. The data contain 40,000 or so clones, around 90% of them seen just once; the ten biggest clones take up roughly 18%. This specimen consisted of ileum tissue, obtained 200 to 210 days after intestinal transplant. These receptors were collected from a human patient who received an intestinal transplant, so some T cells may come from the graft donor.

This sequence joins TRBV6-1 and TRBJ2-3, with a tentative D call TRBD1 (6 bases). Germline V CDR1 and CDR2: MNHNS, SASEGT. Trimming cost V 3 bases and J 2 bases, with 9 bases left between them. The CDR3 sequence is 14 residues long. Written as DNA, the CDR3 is TGTGCCAGCAGTGACACAGGGATCACAGATACGCAGTATTTT. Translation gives CASSDTGITDTQYF.

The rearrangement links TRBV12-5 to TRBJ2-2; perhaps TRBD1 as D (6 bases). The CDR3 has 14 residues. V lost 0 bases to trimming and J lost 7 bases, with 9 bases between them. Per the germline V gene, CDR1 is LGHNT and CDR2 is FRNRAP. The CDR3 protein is CASGLVEGVGELFF. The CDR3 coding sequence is TGTGCTAGTGGTTTGGTAGAGGGGGTCGGGGAGCTGTTTTTT.

The CDR3 DNA is TGCGCCAGCAGACCCCGCCCTGATCCGGGACAGGGGTGGAACGAGCAGTACTTC. Translating gives CASRPRPDPGQGWNEQYF. The rearrangement links TRBV5-1 to TRBJ2-7; 10 positions agree with TRBD1. The germline V gene encodes CDR1 SGHRS and CDR2 YFSETQ. CDR3 length: 18 residues. The ends lost 5 bases at V and 5 bases at J; junction bases unmatched: 19.

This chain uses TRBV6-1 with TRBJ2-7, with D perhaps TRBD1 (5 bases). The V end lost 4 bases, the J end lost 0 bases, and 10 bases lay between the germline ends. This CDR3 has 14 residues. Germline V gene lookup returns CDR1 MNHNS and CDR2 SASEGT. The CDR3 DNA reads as TGTGCCAGCAGTGGGGGCAGGCTCTCCTACGAGCAGTACTTC. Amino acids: CASSGGRLSYEQYF.

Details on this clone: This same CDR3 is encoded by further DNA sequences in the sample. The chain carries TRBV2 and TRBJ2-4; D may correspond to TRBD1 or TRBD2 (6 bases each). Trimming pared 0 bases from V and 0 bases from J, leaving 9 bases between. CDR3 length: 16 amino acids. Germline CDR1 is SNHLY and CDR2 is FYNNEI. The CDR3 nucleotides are TGTGCCAGCAGTGAAGCCAGGGGACTAGCCAAAAACATTCAGTACTTC. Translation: CASSEARGLAKNIQYF.